This T cell receptor beta chain stems from a study of blood T cells in healthy people across ages. Germline V CDR1 and CDR2: GTSNPN, SVGIG (reference sequence). CDR3 size: 12 residues. The V end lost 4 bases, the J end lost 4 bases, and 7 bases lay between the germline ends. A few counts support this clonotype. With a J-beta primer mix and a sample-barcoded 5' primer, a second PCR ran about 6 to 11 cycles. Unique molecular identifiers of 12 random nucleotides labeled each cDNA. TCRdb passed the 5' RACE reads through MiXCR, listing each CDR3 protein once. The sample lists roughly 1.5 million distinct CDR3 sequences, approximately 43% occurring once. Investigators took roughly 10 milliliters of peripheral blood from every donor. PBMCs numbering at least 6 million were isolated per sample.

The sequence came from a woman aged 18-29 years in good health. The chain is built from TRBV30 and TRBJ1-4; weak D call: TRBD1 (5 bases). Source material: blood. The chain's CDR3 is CAWNGGNEKLFF. In nucleotides, the CDR3 is TGTGCCTGGAATGGGGGTAATGAAAAACTGTTTTTT.